This T cell receptor (beta chain) was captured by sequencing in a study of blood T cell repertoires in COVID-19. At the level of the study: Samples representing acute and convalescent COVID-19 were sourced from the United States, Italy and Spain. Sources were T cells, B-cell-depleted T cells, or PBMCs; the material itself was cDNA or gDNA.

This clone is a singleton in its sample. In the original workflow: Scientists estimated how many nucleated cells there were by amplifying reference gene primers. Libraries were prepared by immunoSEQ multiplex PCR; TCRdb keeps only in-frame clonotypes and omits some of them. V, J and clone size reflect that table, while D and trimming were determined from the DNA. The table includes around 120,000 clones, 85% to 90% detected once. J lost 0 bases, V lost 1 base, and 4 bases had no gene match. There are 16 residues in the CDR3. Germline V gene sequence: CDR1 GTSNPN, CDR2 SVGIG (reference sequence). The chain has TRBV30 and TRBJ2-3, with 10 bases that match TRBD2. The receptor comes from a woman aged 70-85 years with acute or convalescent COVID-19. Sequencing used peripheral blood. CDR3 sequence: CAWSEKLAGSTDTQYF. The CDR3 DNA sequence: TGTGCCTGGAGTGAAAAACTAGCGGGGAGCACAGATACGCAGTATTTT.